This TCR beta chain was documented in a study of cytomegalovirus exposure and HLA in healthy donors. Study conclusions and caveats: Later work associated fewer than 20,000 TCR beta sequences with HLA alleles at 0.05 false discovery rate. A later analysis appeared to link common viral pathogens to several of the most significant clusters. It was likely that a cluster of highly shared sequence variants was a sequencing artifact. One later analysis reportedly identified an Asian-associated ancestry cluster that showed fewer N-insertions than the approximately 700-donor mean.

PCR amplification relied on 60 Vbeta primers (plus 13 Jbeta primers). Profiling relied on immunoSEQ multiplex PCR, and the TCRdb table lists in-frame clones only, not all of them. The table has some 250,000 clones, about 80% seen once. The CDR3 is 15 amino acids. V lost 6 bases, J lost 1 base, and 7 bases stayed unmatched. Germline V gives CDR1 SGHTA, CDR2 FQGTGA. About this clone itself: Its antigen is not known.

This chain connects TRBV7-3 to TRBJ1-2; 8 bases fit TRBD1. The sequence was collected from a woman aged 40 to 50 in good health and CMV-seropositive. Sequencing used PBMCs. The CDR3 sequence: CASRLGQGNNYGYTF. The CDR3 DNA sequence: TGTGCCAGCAGGCTAGGACAGGGCAATAACTATGGCTACACCTTC.